A selection of T cell receptor beta chains follows, all from one sample in a study of CD8 T cells in Susac syndrome. TCRdb re-called the immunoSEQ multiplex PCR reads through MiXCR, storing one row per CDR3 protein. Here the sample spans fewer than 350,000 distinct CDR3 sequences, approximately 89% being singletons. Sequences were obtained from CD8+ T cells from PBMCs. Receptor source: a human donor with multiple sclerosis. Each CDR3 is given with its conserved first and last residue.

TRBV12-5,TRBJ2-5,CASGLDRGTSTYF
TRBV28,TRBJ2-1,CASSGTPPPNNEQFF
TRBV29-1,TRBJ2-7,CSVEVSDRAPYEQYF
TRBV20-1,TRBJ2-7,CSASTSPGQGSYEQYF
TRBV9,TRBJ1-1,CASSVGGVQTEAFF
TRBV20-1,TRBJ2-1,CSASMAAFTFEQFF
TRBV11-1,TRBJ2-1,CASSWAQGGPSSYNEQFF
TRBV7-9,TRBJ1-2,CATPWGGGYTF
TRBV29-1,TRBJ2-7,CSVIGGVTYEQYF
TRBV28,TRBJ2-7,CASSPIAGVKYEQYF
TRBV27,TRBJ1-1,CASKNPGTEAFF
TRBV30,TRBJ1-5,CAWSVGQGDQPQHF
TRBV29-1,TRBJ2-1,CSGDSSGSYNEQFF
TRBV20-1,TRBJ1-5,CSARDIQGHNQPQHF
TRBV28,TRBJ2-7,CASSPLTSGGLYEQYF
TRBV1,TRBJ2-5,CTSSHVAYQETQYF
TRBV27,TRBJ2-1,CASSLVQAGEQFF
TRBV2,TRBJ1-6,CASRLTGLRPLHF
TRBV30,TRBJ1-2,CACYGYTF
TRBV6-4,TRBJ2-1,CASSNGGATDEQFF
TRBV4-2,TRBJ1-5,CASSQELGAQPQHF
TRBV29-1,TRBJ1-2,CSVPPEGSYGYTF
TRBV24-1,TRBJ2-1,CATSDLAGEAFF
TRBV12-3/TRBV12-4,TRBJ2-2,CASSFSGKYTGELFF
TRBV12-3/TRBV12-4,TRBJ1-1,CASSLDSNTEAFF
TRBV24-1,TRBJ2-7,CATSVGGTSHEQYF
TRBV20-1,TRBJ1-1,CSAPWTGGTEAFF
TRBV28,TRBJ1-2,CASSTRFPGQGPERGYTF
TRBV20-1,TRBJ2-3,CSARDPGQPKLTDTQYF
TRBV10-3,TRBJ2-5,CAISEDSPNRGFQETQYF
TRBV20-1,TRBJ2-7,CSATTGGFLKPYEQYF